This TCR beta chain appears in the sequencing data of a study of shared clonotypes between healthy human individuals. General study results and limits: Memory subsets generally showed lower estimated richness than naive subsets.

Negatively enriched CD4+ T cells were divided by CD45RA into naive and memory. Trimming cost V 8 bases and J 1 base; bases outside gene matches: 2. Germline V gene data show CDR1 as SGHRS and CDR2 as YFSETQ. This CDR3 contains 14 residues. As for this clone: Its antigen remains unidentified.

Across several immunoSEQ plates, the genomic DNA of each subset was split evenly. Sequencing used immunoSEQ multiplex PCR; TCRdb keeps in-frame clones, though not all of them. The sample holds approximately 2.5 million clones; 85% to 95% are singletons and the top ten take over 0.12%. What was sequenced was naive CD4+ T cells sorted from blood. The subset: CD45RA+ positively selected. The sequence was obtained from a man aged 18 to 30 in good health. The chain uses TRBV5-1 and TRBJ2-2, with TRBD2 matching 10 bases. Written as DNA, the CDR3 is TGCGCCAGTCGGACTAGCGGGAACACCGGGGAGCTGTTTTTT. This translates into CASRTSGNTGELFF.